These 28 T cell receptor beta chains were sequenced from one sample in a study of shared clonotypes between healthy human individuals. The table came from immunoSEQ multiplex PCR; TCRdb's copy has only in-frame clones and leaves some out. The repertoire consists of millions of clones, with about 95% occurring once and the leading ten covering 0.85% to 1.3%. Terminally differentiated effector memory CD45RA+ cells were excluded by CCR7 positive selection of CD45RO-negative cells. Specimen: naive CD8+ T cells sorted from blood. The origin of the receptors is a man aged 18 to 35 in good health.

The chain uses TRBV5-1 and TRBJ1-1; TRBD1 aligns across 7 bases. The germline CDR1 and CDR2 sequences are SGHRS and YFSETQ. The CDR3 is made up of 16 amino acids. With V trimmed by 1 base and J by 3 bases, 9 bases remained unmatched. As DNA, the CDR3 is TGCGCCAGCAGCTTGCCAAAGGGGGCACTGGACACTGAAGCTTTCTTT. As protein: CASSLPKGALDTEAFF. Full variable domain (missing parts from reference TRBV5-1 and TRBJ1-1): KAGVTQTPRYLIKTRGQQVTLSCSPISGHRSVSWYQQTPGQGLQFLFEYFSETQRNKGNFPGRFSGRQFSNSRSEMNVSTLELGDSALYLCASSLPKGALDTEAFFGQGTRLTVV.

CDR3 loop: CASSGRTGLTGELFF. For the CDR3, the DNA is TGTGCCAGCAGTGGCCGGACAGGGTTGACCGGGGAGCTGTTTTTT. The gene calls are TRBV9 and TRBJ2-2; 8 nucleotides match TRBD1. The CDR3 sequence is 15 residues long. CDR1 SGDLS and CDR2 YYNGEE come from the germline V gene. Trimming removed 5 bases from V and 5 bases from J; junction bases left unmatched: 8.

The chain combines TRBV2 with TRBJ1-1; a weak D match, TRBD1 (5 bases). Germline CDR1 SNHLY, CDR2 FYNNEI. This CDR3 is 14 amino acids long. V lost 2 bases, J lost 3 bases, and 10 bases lay in between. The CDR3 nucleotides read TGTGCCAGCAGTGAATCAGGGTTCGACACTGAAGCTTTCTTT. Translated: CASSESGFDTEAFF.

In its sample, this clone was seen once. The gene calls are TRBV11-2 and TRBJ2-5; D might be TRBD1 (6 bases). The ends were cut back, 0 bases at V and 5 bases at J, with 10 bases in the middle. Germline CDR1 SGHAT, CDR2 FQNNGV. The CDR3 length is 14 residues. As DNA, the CDR3 is TGTGCCAGCAGCTTAGAACAGGGCTTGGAGACCCAGTACTTC. This translates into CASSLEQGLETQYF.

This chain connects TRBV7-9 to TRBJ2-3, with D unclear. In germline, CDR1 is SEHNR, CDR2 FQNEAQ (reference sequence). The CDR3 is made up of 16 amino acids. V lost 4 bases and J lost 2, with 16 bases in between. In nucleotides, the CDR3 is TGTGCCAGCAGCTATCAAATTGAACCTAACACAGATACGCAGTATTTT. It is translated as CASSYQIEPNTDTQYF. Drawing the rest from reference TRBV7-9 and TRBJ2-3, the complete variable domain is DTGVSQNPRHKITKRGQNVTFRCDPISEHNRLYWYRQTLGQGPEFLTYFQNEAQLEKSRLLSDRFSAERPKGSFSTLEIQRTEQGDSAMYLCASSYQIEPNTDTQYFGPGTRLTVL.

This clone was observed once. The gene calls are TRBV5-6 and TRBJ1-1; D is undetermined. The CDR3 is 12 amino acids. With 0 bases removed from V and 8 bases from J, the gap between germline ends came to 8 bases. CDR1 and CDR2 from the germline V gene are SGHDT and YYEEEE. Here the CDR3 reads CASSLASREAFF. The CDR3 DNA follows: TGTGCCAGCAGCTTGGCCAGTCGGGAAGCTTTCTTT.

Remarks on this clone: Other DNA sequences from this sample encode an identical CDR3 as well. The chain has TRBV4-3 and TRBJ2-7; a possible D gene is TRBD2 (6 bases). This CDR3 is 13 amino acids long. The ends were cut back, 1 base at V and 3 bases at J, with 7 bases in the middle. CDR1 and CDR2 (germline): LGHNA, YSLEER. The CDR3 DNA reads TGCGCCAGCAGCCAAGCAGCGGGCTACGAGCAGTACTTC. This codes for CASSQAAGYEQYF.

This chain uses TRBV2 with TRBJ2-1, with D perhaps given as TRBD1 or TRBD2 (6 bases each). Germline CDR1 and CDR2: SNHLY and FYNNEI. CDR3 length: 15 residues. The V end lost 2 bases, the J end lost 1 base, and 9 bases lay between the germline ends. CDR3 DNA sequence: TGTGCCAGCAGTGAACGGGGGCCTTCCTACAATGAGCAGTTCTTC. Translating it yields CASSERGPSYNEQFF.

In DNA, the CDR3 is TGTGCCAGCAGCCAGGGGAACTCCTACGAGCAGTACTTC. The encoded protein is CASSQGNSYEQYF. V is TRBV4-2 and J is TRBJ2-7; D unresolved. V was cut by 3 bases and J by 0 bases, with 6 bases left in between. The CDR3 spans 13 residues. Germline values: CDR1 LGHNA, CDR2 YNFKEQ.

This clone appeared once. The identical CDR3 is also encoded by other nucleotide sequences in the sample. This sequence joins TRBV5-4 and TRBJ2-7; no definite D call. V lost 0 bases and J 3 bases, leaving 7 bases between the germline ends. This CDR3 contains 13 residues. CDR1 is SGHNT, CDR2 YYREEE, per germline (reference sequence). CDR3 in amino acids: CASSLVPGYEQYF. CDR3 DNA: TGTGCCAGCAGCTTGGTACCTGGCTACGAGCAGTACTTC.

The chain links TRBV19 to TRBJ1-5; the D gene is possibly TRBD1 (6 bases). V lost 1 base, J lost 2 bases, and 9 bases lay in between. Germline CDR1 is LNHDA and CDR2 is SQIVND (reference sequence). This CDR3 spans 15 amino acids. CDR3 region: CASSIGPGGNQPQHF. The CDR3 DNA follows: TGTGCCAGTAGTATAGGGCCAGGGGGCAATCAGCCCCAGCATTTT.

V gene TRBV25-1 combines with J gene TRBJ2-3; no reliable D call. The germline V and J ends were trimmed by 0 bases and 0 bases, with 10 bases remaining between them. CDR3 length equals 16 residues. CDR1 is MGHDK, CDR2 SYGVNS, per germline. The DNA for the CDR3 is TGTGCCAGCAGTGAATATCTGGGCGCGAGCACAGATACGCAGTATTTT. It is translated as CASSEYLGASTDTQYF.

This chain uses TRBV5-4 with TRBJ2-7; a weak D match, TRBD2 (5 bases). Trimming removed 1 base from V and 5 bases from J, with 13 bases in between. The CDR3 spans 14 residues. CDR1 and CDR2 (germline): SGHNT, YYREEE (reference sequence). CDR3 sequence: CASSLRGSGNEQYF. The CDR3 DNA follows: TGTGCCAGCAGCTTGAGAGGGAGTGGCAACGAGCAGTACTTC.

The V call is TRBV5-5, the J call TRBJ1-1; D might be TRBD1 (6 bases). V lost 4 bases, J lost 4 bases, and 14 bases lay in between. CDR1 and CDR2 (germline): SGHKS, YYEKEE (reference sequence). This CDR3 comprises 14 residues. CDR3 region: CASSPGQKVTEAFF. The CDR3, as DNA: TGTGCCAGCAGCCCCGGACAGAAAGTCACTGAAGCTTTCTTT.

CDR3 coding DNA: TGTGCCAGCAGCTTAAGACTAGGGGGTCCCAATCAGCCCCAGCATTTT. Protein: CASSLRLGGPNQPQHF. The genes are TRBV13 and TRBJ1-5; D possibly corresponds to TRBD1 (6 bases). V shed 2 bases and J shed 3 bases, with 14 bases lying between them. CDR1 and CDR2 from the germline V gene are PRHDT and FYEKMQ (reference sequence). There are 16 residues in the CDR3.

The V gene is TRBV11-2, the J gene TRBJ2-2; TRBD1 agrees at 11 bases. V trimming: 6 bases; J trimming: 5 bases; junction bases outside the gene matches: 5. This CDR3 has 15 residues. Germline-derived CDR1 and CDR2 are SGHAT and FQNNGV. The CDR3 loop is CASSFRDRGTGELFF. The CDR3 nucleotides are TGTGCCAGCAGTTTCCGGGACAGGGGGACCGGGGAGCTGTTTTTT.

The chain has TRBV4-1 and TRBJ2-7; D gene ambiguous. In germline, CDR1 is MGHRA, CDR2 YSYEKL. The CDR3 loop spans 14 amino acids. Trimming took 3 bases from V and 0 from J, leaving 9 bases between them. CDR3 DNA: TGCGCCAGCAGCCAGCAAACAGACTCCTACGAGCAGTACTTC. Residues: CASSQQTDSYEQYF.

As for this clone: The identical CDR3 is also encoded by other nucleotide sequences in the sample. This chain uses TRBV19 with TRBJ2-7; D ambiguous. Germline V lookup: CDR1 LNHDA, CDR2 SQIVND (reference sequence). CDR3 length: 13 residues. Trimming removed 3 bases at V and 4 bases at J, with 10 bases between. The CDR3 DNA sequence: TGTGCCAGTAGTATTGGCGTGGGTTACGAGCAGTACTTC. Its translation is CASSIGVGYEQYF. Complete variable domain (other parts from reference TRBV19 and TRBJ2-7): DGGITQSPKYLFRKEGQNVTLSCEQNLNHDAMYWYRQDPGQGLRLIYYSQIVNDFQKGDIAEGYSVSREKKESFPLTVTSAQKNPTAFYLCASSIGVGYEQYFGPGTRLTVT.

V gene TRBV9 combines with J gene TRBJ1-5, with D tentatively TRBD1 (6 bases). The length of the CDR3 is 15 residues. The germline CDR1 and CDR2 sequences are SGDLS and YYNGEE. Trimming took 4 bases from V and 1 from J, leaving 12 bases between them. The CDR3 DNA is TGTGCCAGCAGCCCTGACAGGTTCAGCAATCAGCCCCAGCATTTT. It yields the protein CASSPDRFSNQPQHF.

The V and J genes are TRBV9 and TRBJ2-5; 7 bases align to TRBD1. The CDR3 consists of 14 residues. CDR1 is SGDLS and CDR2 is YYNGEE in the germline V gene. V was clipped by 7 bases and J by 5 bases; unmatched bases: 11. CDR3 in amino acids: CASGSGTATETQYF. CDR3 in DNA: TGTGCCAGCGGTTCCGGGACAGCTACGGAGACCCAGTACTTC.

This chain connects TRBV6-1 to TRBJ1-1, with a weak D call TRBD1 (5 bases). The CDR3 has 15 residues. V shed 1 base and J shed 7 bases, with 16 bases lying between them. CDR1 and CDR2 from the germline V gene are MNHNS and SASEGT. The CDR3: CASSEEGLQRGEAFF. The CDR3 DNA sequence: TGTGCCAGCAGTGAAGAGGGCCTACAAAGGGGTGAAGCTTTCTTT.

Comment on this clone: The same CDR3 can be traced to other DNA sequences in this sample. V gene TRBV6-5 combines with J gene TRBJ2-7; a possible D gene is TRBD2 (6 bases). The V gene's germline CDR1 is MNHEY and CDR2 SVGAGI. V shed 2 bases and J shed 2 bases, with 7 bases lying between them. The CDR3 runs to 13 residues. As DNA, the CDR3 is TGTGCCAGCAGTTACGCGGGAACCTACGAGCAGTACTTC. It translates to CASSYAGTYEQYF.

The chain recombines TRBV25-1 with TRBJ2-1; weak D call: TRBD2 (5 bases). From germline, CDR1 is MGHDK and CDR2 SYGVNS. V gave up 5 bases and J gave up 0 bases, with 20 bases separating them. There are 18 residues in the CDR3. The CDR3 protein is CASSPARGAASSYNEQFF. DNA of the CDR3: TGTGCCAGCAGTCCCGCCCGGGGTGCGGCAAGCTCCTACAATGAGCAGTTCTTC.

The rearrangement uses TRBV27 and TRBJ2-7; D assignment may be TRBD1 or TRBD2 (5 bases each). The CDR3 extends over 16 amino acids. Trimming shortened V by 5 bases and J by 3 bases, and 20 bases separated the two germline ends. The germline gives CDR1 MNHEY, CDR2 SMNVEV (reference sequence). CDR3 in DNA: TGTGCCAGCAGTCCTATGGTTGTCGGGGCTAACTACGAGCAGTACTTC. Translation gives CASSPMVVGANYEQYF.

The V gene is TRBV28, the J gene TRBJ1-4; possibly TRBD1 for D (6 bases). The germline V and J ends were trimmed by 1 base and 0 bases, with 18 bases remaining between them. The germline CDR1 and CDR2 sequences are MDHEN and SYDVKM. The CDR3 loop spans 19 amino acids. The CDR3 reads CASSLSQDRSYSTNEKLFF. In DNA, the CDR3 is TGTGCCAGCAGTTTATCCCAGGACAGATCCTATTCAACTAATGAAAAACTGTTTTTT.

The gene calls are TRBV6-5 and TRBJ2-7; D could derive from TRBD1 or TRBD2 (5 bases each). The CDR3 spans 14 residues. Looked up from germline, CDR1 is MNHEY and CDR2 is SVGAGI. Trimming cost V 2 bases and J 3 bases, with 11 bases left between them. This chain's CDR3 is CASSYRGDHYEQYF. Written as DNA, the CDR3 is TGTGCCAGCAGTTACAGAGGGGACCACTACGAGCAGTACTTC.

The chain employs TRBV27 and TRBJ1-1, with D unresolved. The V gene lost 6 bases and the J gene lost 1 base, with 12 bases spanning the gap. This CDR3 contains 14 residues. Germline CDR1 and CDR2: MNHEY and SMNVEV (reference sequence). This CDR3 is CASSIGLPNTEAFF. CDR3 sequence (DNA): TGTGCCAGCAGCATCGGCTTGCCGAACACTGAAGCTTTCTTT.

The chain recombines TRBV7-8 with TRBJ2-7; 7 nucleotides agree with TRBD2. Germline V lookup: CDR1 SGHVS, CDR2 FQNEAQ. The V segment lost 5 bases and the J segment 2 bases; nucleotides outside the gene matches: 9. The CDR3 totals 15 residues. CDR3 sequence reads: CASSQGAGVTYEQYF. The CDR3 DNA follows: TGTGCCAGCAGCCAAGGGGCGGGGGTTACCTACGAGCAGTACTTC. Combining the CDR3 with reference TRBV7-8 and TRBJ2-7 gives the whole variable domain GAGVSQSPRYKVAKRGQDVALRCDPISGHVSLFWYQQALGQGPEFLTYFQNEAQLDKSGLPSDRFFAERPEGSVSTLKIQRTQQEDSAVYLCASSQGAGVTYEQYFGPGTRLTVT.